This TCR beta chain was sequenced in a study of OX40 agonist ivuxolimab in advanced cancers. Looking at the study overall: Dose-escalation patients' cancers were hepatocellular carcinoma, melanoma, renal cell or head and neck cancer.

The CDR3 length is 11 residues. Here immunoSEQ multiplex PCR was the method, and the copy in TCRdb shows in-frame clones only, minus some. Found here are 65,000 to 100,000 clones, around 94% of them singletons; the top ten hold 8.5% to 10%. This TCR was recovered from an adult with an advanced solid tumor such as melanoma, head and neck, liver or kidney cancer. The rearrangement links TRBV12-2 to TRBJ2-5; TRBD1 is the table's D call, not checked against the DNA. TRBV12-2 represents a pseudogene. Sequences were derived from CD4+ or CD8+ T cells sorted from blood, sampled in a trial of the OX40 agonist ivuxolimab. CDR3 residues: CALWGGETQYF. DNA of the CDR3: TGTGCACTCTGGGGCGGTGAGACCCAGTACTTC.